A single sample gave rise to the 12 T cell receptor beta chains below, sequenced in a study of blood T cell repertoires in COVID-19. This table comes from immunoSEQ multiplex PCR, and its TCRdb copy is limited to in-frame clones, with some not included. The data hold hundreds of thousands of clones, with around 83% observed a single time. Sequenced input: peripheral blood. These receptors were collected from a woman between 50 and 59 years old with acute or convalescent COVID-19.

The sample holds one count of this clone. This sequence joins TRBV28 and TRBJ2-3; tentative D call: TRBD1 (5 bases). The V gene's germline CDR1 is MDHEN and CDR2 SYDVKM. The germline V and J ends were trimmed by 6 bases and 4 bases, with 5 bases remaining between them. CDR3 length: 11 residues. CDR3 DNA: TGTGCCAGCAGACAGGCAGATACGCAGTATTTT. This translates into CASRQADTQYF.

V gene TRBV13 combines with J gene TRBJ1-2, with D perhaps matching TRBD1 (5 bases). The CDR3 spans 14 residues. Germline lookup yields CDR1 PRHDT and CDR2 FYEKMQ (reference sequence). The ends were cut back, 5 bases at V and 7 bases at J, with 17 bases in the middle. This CDR3 reads CASSGRLLGGGYTF. The CDR3 region has the DNA TGTGCCAGCAGCGGCAGACTTCTGGGGGGTGGCTACACCTTC.

This chain links TRBV5-1 with TRBJ1-1, with D possibly being TRBD1 (5 bases). Germline CDR1 SGHRS, CDR2 YFSETQ. The CDR3 totals 15 residues. V gave up 3 bases and J gave up 4 bases, with 16 bases separating them. CDR3 amino acids: CASSSSPQGSTEAFF. In DNA form, the CDR3 reads TGCGCCAGCAGCTCCAGCCCCCAGGGCTCCACTGAAGCTTTCTTT.

V usage is TRBV28 and J usage is TRBJ2-1; a weak D match, TRBD1 (6 bases). V was shortened by 3 bases and J by 7 bases, with 7 bases between the two germline ends. CDR1 is MDHEN, CDR2 SYDVKM, per germline. The CDR3 is 12 residues long. The CDR3 region is CASSFRGNEQFF. For the CDR3, the DNA is TGTGCCAGCAGTTTCAGGGGAAATGAGCAGTTCTTC.

The chain is built from TRBV28 and TRBJ2-3; a possible D gene is TRBD2 (5 bases). This CDR3 is 17 amino acids long. V was pared by 6 bases and J by 1 base, with 20 bases between. CDR1 and CDR2 (germline): MDHEN, SYDVKM. CDR3 nucleotide sequence: TGTGCCAGCAGCCTCTTGGGCGGGTCCCAGGGCACAGATACGCAGTATTTT. Translating gives CASSLLGGSQGTDTQYF.

The CDR3 coding sequence is TGTGCCACCAGTGACCCGACATATGGCTACACCTTC. Its protein product is CATSDPTYGYTF. This chain uses TRBV24-1 with TRBJ1-2; no clear D. The V gene lost 4 bases and the J gene lost 5 bases, with 7 bases spanning the gap. This CDR3 is 12 amino acids long. Per the germline V gene, CDR1 is KGHDR and CDR2 is SFDVKD.

This clone was detected a few times. CDR3 DNA: TGTGCCATCAGCCATGTGACACAGGGCTTAGATGGCTACACCTTC. Encoded protein: CAISHVTQGLDGYTF. This chain uses TRBV10-3 with TRBJ1-2, with D possibly matching TRBD1 (6 bases). V was shortened by 6 bases and J by 6 bases, with 20 bases between the two germline ends. The germline V gene encodes CDR1 ENHRY and CDR2 SYGVKD. The CDR3 is 15 residues long.

The J gene is TRBJ1-5, the V gene TRBV19, with no clear D. Germline CDR1 LNHDA, CDR2 SQIVND (reference sequence). This CDR3 is 15 amino acids long. V was pared by 5 bases and J by 1 base, with 12 bases between. CDR3 nucleotide sequence: TGTGCCAGTAGTGTACCACTAAGAAGCAATCAGCCCCAGCATTTT. This codes for CASSVPLRSNQPQHF.

This rearrangement joins TRBV28 to TRBJ2-4; TRBD2 agrees at 12 bases. Losses at the gene ends were 6 bases for V and 8 bases for J; bases not matched to a gene: 23. CDR1 is MDHEN and CDR2 is SYDVKM in the germline V gene. The CDR3 loop spans 20 amino acids. CDR3 amino acids: CASSVGGLASGRAIGDIQYF. CDR3 bases: TGTGCCAGCAGCGTCGGGGGCCTTGCTAGCGGGAGGGCAATAGGGGACATTCAGTACTTC.

This clone appeared once. CDR3 region: CASGLQRGGNQETQYF. The CDR3 DNA reads TGTGCTAGTGGTTTGCAAAGGGGTGGCAACCAAGAGACCCAGTACTTC. The V call is TRBV12-5, the J call TRBJ2-5; D is possibly TRBD1 (5 bases). CDR3 size: 16 residues. Germline V lookup: CDR1 LGHNT, CDR2 FRNRAP. V was cut by 2 bases and J by 0 bases, with 13 bases left in between.

This clone came up many times. The chain recombines TRBV18 with TRBJ1-1; D call uncertain. The CDR3 extends over 17 amino acids. Germline lookup yields CDR1 KGHSH and CDR2 LQKENI. Deletions cut 2 bases from V and 5 bases from J, with 21 bases between. The CDR3 loop reads CASSPGRTDLRYTEAFF. CDR3 sequence (DNA): TGTGCCAGCTCACCAGGGAGAACAGACCTGCGATATACTGAAGCTTTCTTT.

The V call is TRBV5-1, the J call TRBJ1-1, with TRBD1 matching 10 bases. The junction had 10 bases not matched to a gene; V was cut back by 4 bases and J by 1 base. This CDR3 has 17 amino acids. Germline values: CDR1 SGHRS, CDR2 YFSETQ. CDR3 protein: CASSPGTGAPQNTEAFF. The CDR3 DNA follows: TGCGCCAGCAGCCCTGGGACAGGGGCGCCCCAGAACACTGAAGCTTTCTTT.